This T cell receptor (beta chain) was observed in a study of shared clonotypes between healthy human individuals. The authors split each subset's genomic DNA evenly across several immunoSEQ plates. Using immunoSEQ multiplex PCR, the repertoire was profiled, and TCRdb retains in-frame clones only, with some absent. The data contain around 2.1 million clones, approximately 96% of them singletons. Study-wide points: Investigators expected sequencing depth to affect clonotype sharing among donors. As a rule, naive subsets had a larger estimated richness than memory subsets.

Trimming removed 7 bases from V and 1 base from J, with 9 bases in between. This CDR3 comprises 13 residues. Germline V lookup: CDR1 MNHEY, CDR2 SVGAGI. Worth noting for this clone: Its antigen is as yet unknown.

The sequence was collected from a man aged 18 to 30 in good health. This chain joins TRBV6-5 and TRBJ2-3; the D is unclear. Sequences were obtained from naive CD4+ T cells sorted from blood. Stated subset: CD45RA+ positively selected. This CDR3 reads CASTRTGTDTQYF. CDR3 bases: TGTGCCAGCACTCGTACAGGCACAGATACGCAGTATTTT.